Listed below are T cell receptor beta chains from one sample, sequenced in a study of spatial heterogeneity in lung cancer. TCRdb called the 5' RACE reads again in MiXCR, with one record for every CDR3 protein. The repertoire holds roughly 80,000 distinct CDR3 sequences, with under 8.5% as singletons. This specimen consisted of PBMCs, obtained at surgery. The source is a male donor with early-stage non-small cell lung cancer. Both conserved end residues are part of each CDR3. A D gene is named only where the DNA matches it firmly. Size is stated for part of the rows, as once, few or many counts, or as a class when the clone is expanded.

TRBJ2-7	TRBV7-2	-	-	14	CASSLTRDTYEQYF	TGTGCCAGCAGCTTAACTAGGGATACCTACGAGCAGTACTTC
TRBJ2-2	TRBV5-1	TRBD1	many	15	CASTFGATGTGELFF	TGCGCCAGCACCTTTGGGGCGACAGGGACCGGGGAGCTGTTTTTT
TRBJ2-3	TRBV20-1	-	few	13	CSARVDSTDTQYF	TGCAGTGCTAGAGTTGACAGCACAGATACGCAGTATTTT
TRBJ2-1	TRBV9	-	many	13	CASSVDTWNEQFF	TGTGCCAGCAGCGTTGACACCTGGAATGAGCAGTTCTTC
TRBJ2-3	TRBV5-1	TRBD1	few	17	CASSPSPGTGNLDTQYF	TGCGCCAGCAGCCCGAGTCCCGGGACAGGGAATTTAGATACGCAGTATTTT
TRBJ2-1	TRBV7-2	-	-	18	CASSLAFRVVGAEGEQFF	TGTGCCAGCAGCTTAGCCTTTAGGGTGGTGGGAGCGGAGGGTGAGCAGTTCTTC
TRBJ1-6	TRBV27	-	many	15	CASGWWDTGIRPLHF	TGTGCCAGCGGTTGGTGGGACACCGGGATTAGACCCCTCCACTTT
TRBJ1-2	TRBV29-1	TRBD1	many	14	CSVVRDRESYGYTF	TGCAGCGTTGTTAGGGACAGGGAGTCCTATGGCTACACCTTC
TRBJ2-7	TRBV30	TRBD1	-	12	CAWKDRGYEQYF	TGTGCCTGGAAAGACAGGGGTTACGAGCAGTACTTC
TRBJ2-5	TRBV29-1	TRBD2	many	15	CSVEGYSGREETQYF	TGCAGCGTTGAGGGTTATAGCGGGAGGGAAGAGACCCAGTACTTC
TRBJ2-7	TRBV7-9	-	many	19	CASSSRTGLTPQSSYEQYF	TGTGCCAGCAGCTCACGTACGGGACTTACACCTCAAAGCTCCTACGAGCAGTACTTC
TRBJ1-1	TRBV19	-	few	13	CASDSRLSPEAFF	TGTGCCAGTGATTCCCGCCTGAGCCCTGAAGCTTTCTTT
TRBJ2-1	TRBV5-1	TRBD2	-	16	CASSLGLAGHYNEQFF	TGCGCCAGCAGCTTGGGTCTAGCGGGGCACTACAATGAGCAGTTCTTC
TRBJ2-5	TRBV14	TRBD2	-	15	CASGPSGEIQETQYF	TGTGCCAGCGGGCCTAGCGGGGAAATCCAAGAGACCCAGTACTTC
TRBJ1-5	TRBV19	-	-	14	CASSIRDNNQPQHF	TGTGCCAGTAGTATTCGCGACAATAATCAGCCCCAGCATTTT
TRBJ2-7	TRBV2	TRBD2	-	12	CASSREGYEQYF	TGTGCCAGCTCCCGGGAGGGATACGAGCAGTACTTC
TRBJ2-1	TRBV11-2	TRBD2	many	18	CASSLDPLQGGVYNEQFF	TGTGCCAGCAGCTTAGACCCTTTGCAGGGAGGGGTCTACAATGAGCAGTTCTTC